The entry that follows covers one TCR beta chain sequence. Seattle enrolled patients during active infection and tracked them longitudinally. The data are from a study of blood T cell repertoires in COVID-19. Whole-study context: Both acute and convalescent COVID-19 samples were obtained from the United States, Italy and Spain. Nucleic acid was either cDNA or gDNA, and it came from T cells, B-cell-depleted T cells, or PBMCs.

Clones were read by immunoSEQ multiplex PCR, and TCRdb kept only the in-frame ones, dropping some. The repertoire holds more than 300,000 clones, with roughly 90% as singletons. The germline V gene has CDR1 SGHRS and CDR2 YFSETQ. CDR3 length equals 15 residues. J gave up 6 bases and V 4 bases, and 8 bases lay outside the gene matches. The receptor was isolated from a woman in her 70s with COVID-19, enrolled during active disease. This sequence joins TRBV5-1 and TRBJ2-3; TRBD2 matches 10 bases. Specimen: peripheral blood. CDR3 sequence: CASSHLSGGGDTQYF. The CDR3 DNA reads TGCGCCAGCAGCCACCTCAGCGGGGGGGGCGATACGCAGTATTTT. Based on the CDR3 plus reference TRBV5-1 and TRBJ2-3, the full variable domain is KAGVTQTPRYLIKTRGQQVTLSCSPISGHRSVSWYQQTPGQGLQFLFEYFSETQRNKGNFPGRFSGRQFSNSRSEMNVSTLELGDSALYLCASSHLSGGGDTQYFGPGTRLTVL.